The following is a T cell receptor (beta chain) sequence with its context. As yet, its antigen is unknown. The donors, nominally healthy at sampling, likely had unrecorded immune exposures. Use of 60 Vbeta and 13 Jbeta primers characterized the PCR. Only in-frame clones appear in the TCRdb table, and some are missing; sequencing was by immunoSEQ multiplex PCR. The sample has roughly 180,000 clones, roughly 88% seen once. This sample is part of a study of cytomegalovirus exposure and HLA in healthy donors. Study results and limitations: TCR beta sequences reportedly predicted most subjects' HLA-A and HLA-B alleles accurately. Later on, a genetic analysis was performed. It linked a missense variant in DCLRE1C with V- and J-gene trimming of TCR beta. A later analysis by the authors found several of the most significant clusters apparently linked to common viral pathogens.

Per germline, CDR1 SEHNR and CDR2 FQNEAQ (reference sequence). Trimming shortened V by 2 bases and J by 7 bases, and 14 bases separated the two germline ends. The CDR3 has 14 residues. The rearrangement links TRBV7-9 to TRBJ1-1; no clear D. The TCR sequence derives from a boy between 2 and 10 years old in good health and CMV-seronegative. Material for sequencing was PBMCs. CDR3 DNA: TGTGCCAGCAGCTTAAGGGCAGAAGAGGGTGAAGCTTTCTTT. Translated: CASSLRAEEGEAFF.